The 27 T cell receptor beta chains given below trace back to one sample, sequenced in a study of PD-1 blockade in classical Hodgkin lymphoma. This sample's time point: newly diagnosed, previously untreated cHL patient sample. The data were produced by immunoSEQ multiplex PCR, yet TCRdb's version contains in-frame clones alone and is incomplete. The table lists around 43,000 clones, approximately 91% of them singletons. Sequencing input: peripheral blood mononuclear cells (PBMCs). The receptors come from a human donor with classical Hodgkin lymphoma.

The V and J genes are TRBV5-5 and TRBJ2-5; either TRBD1 or TRBD2 may fit D (5 bases each). This CDR3 has 13 amino acids. Germline CDR1 reads SGHKS; CDR2 reads YYEKEE (reference sequence). The V end lost 4 bases, the J end lost 5 bases, and 12 bases lay between the germline ends. The CDR3 bases are TGTGCCAGCAGCCTCTGGGGCGGGGAGACCCAGTACTTC. Its translation is CASSLWGGETQYF.

This chain links TRBV7-2 with TRBJ1-2; tentatively, D is TRBD1 (6 bases). Trimming stripped 3 bases from V and 0 bases from J, with 8 bases between. Per germline, CDR1 SGHTA and CDR2 FQGNSA. The CDR3 totals 14 residues. CDR3 residues: CASSLDSSNYGYTF. The CDR3 DNA is TGTGCCAGCAGCTTGGACAGTTCTAACTATGGCTACACCTTC.

V usage is TRBV9 and J usage is TRBJ2-7; D is unresolved. Germline V lookup: CDR1 SGDLS, CDR2 YYNGEE. V was trimmed by 3 bases and J by 9 bases, leaving 13 bases between them. The CDR3 spans 12 residues. The CDR3 bases are TGTGCCAGCAGCGCTCCCCTCGGCCCGCAGTACTTC. The encoded protein is CASSAPLGPQYF.

The V call is TRBV28, the J call TRBJ1-1, with unresolved D. CDR1 and CDR2 from the germline V gene are MDHEN and SYDVKM. V lost 5 bases to trimming and J lost 5 bases, with 9 bases between them. The CDR3 consists of 12 residues. The CDR3 loop reads CASSPLTTEAFF. CDR3 DNA sequence: TGTGCCAGCAGTCCTCTAACTACTGAAGCTTTCTTT.

The chain uses TRBV4-1 and TRBJ2-1; D is unclear. Trimming pared 1 base from V and 1 base from J, leaving 11 bases between. The germline V gene has CDR1 MGHRA and CDR2 YSYEKL. The CDR3 is made up of 16 amino acids. DNA of the CDR3: TGCGCCAGCAGCCAAGTGAATCTGGTGTCCTACAATGAGCAGTTCTTC. This codes for CASSQVNLVSYNEQFF.

This clone is a singleton in its sample. The V call is TRBV7-9, the J call TRBJ1-2; D is undetermined. Trimming shortened V by 5 bases and J by 8 bases, and 15 bases separated the two germline ends. CDR1 and CDR2 from the germline V gene are SEHNR and FQNEAQ (reference sequence). This CDR3 comprises 13 residues. The CDR3 loop is CASSRYLTDGYTF. The CDR3 DNA reads TGTGCCAGCAGCCGTTATCTTACGGACGGCTACACCTTC.

This clone was seen only once. The rearrangement links TRBV29-1 to TRBJ2-7; 8 nucleotides agree with TRBD1. The ends lost 7 bases at V and 3 bases at J; junction bases unmatched: 11. This CDR3 has 14 amino acids. Per the germline V gene, CDR1 is SQVTM and CDR2 is ANQGSEA. CDR3 amino acids: CSALGQGLYYEQYF. The CDR3 nucleotides are TGCAGCGCGTTAGGACAGGGACTTTACTACGAGCAGTACTTC.

This sequence joins TRBV11-3 and TRBJ2-1; D gene ambiguous. V lost 6 bases, J lost 0 bases, and 6 bases lay in between. CDR3 size: 13 residues. Per the germline V gene, CDR1 is SGHNT and CDR2 is YENEEA. CDR3 loop: CASRGSSYNEQFF. Written as DNA, the CDR3 is TGTGCCAGCAGGGGAAGCTCCTACAATGAGCAGTTCTTC.

The chain uses TRBV5-1 and TRBJ1-2; TRBD1 matches at 7 bases. The trim removed 3 bases at V and 2 bases at J, leaving 4 bases unmatched. The CDR3 is made up of 14 amino acids. Germline V gives CDR1 SGHRS, CDR2 YFSETQ. For the CDR3, the DNA is TGCGCCAGCAGCTCCGGGACAGAGAACTATGGCTACACCTTC. As protein: CASSSGTENYGYTF.

This clone was seen just once. One end of the junction fails to match germline, which may point to a read error. Other nucleotide sequences in the sample specify the same CDR3. The genes are TRBV29-1 and TRBJ1-3; no clear D. Germline values: CDR1 SQVTM, CDR2 ANQGSEA. CDR3 length equals 13 residues. DNA for the CDR3: TGCAGCGTCGAAGGCTACTCTGGAAACACCATATATTTT. Its protein is CSVEGYSGNTIYF.

The chain carries TRBV28 and TRBJ2-3, with D tentatively TRBD1 or TRBD2 (5 bases each). This CDR3 is built from 11 residues. Between the trimmed V and J ends, which lost 6 bases and 6 bases, there was a span of 7 bases. Germline-derived CDR1 and CDR2 are MDHEN and SYDVKM. The CDR3 reads CASRWGDTQYF. The CDR3 nucleotides read TGTGCCAGCAGGTGGGGGGATACGCAGTATTTT.

The genes are TRBV5-1 and TRBJ2-7; TRBD1 matches 9 bases. CDR3 length: 17 amino acids. V trimming: 1 base; J trimming: 2 bases; junction bases outside the gene matches: 10. CDR1 and CDR2 (germline): SGHRS, YFSETQ. In DNA form, the CDR3 reads TGCGCCAGCAGCTTGATTCCGCATCGGACAGGGGCCTACGAGCAGTACGTC. This encodes CASSLIPHRTGAYEQYV.

The V and J genes are TRBV9 and TRBJ2-3, with TRBD2 as a possible D gene (5 bases). This CDR3 spans 13 amino acids. Germline V CDR1 and CDR2: SGDLS, YYNGEE. V lost 4 bases to trimming and J lost 4 bases, with 10 bases between them. The CDR3 loop is CASSWEISDTQYF. The CDR3 DNA follows: TGTGCCAGCAGCTGGGAGATATCAGATACGCAGTATTTT.

The genes are TRBV5-1 and TRBJ1-3; D ambiguous. The CDR3 has 17 amino acids. V lost 0 bases to trimming and J lost 0 bases, with 13 bases between them. The V gene's germline CDR1 is SGHRS and CDR2 YFSETQ. CDR3 coding DNA: TGCGCCAGCAGCTTGGAGCCAACAAAGAGCTCTGGAAACACCATATATTTT. Its protein product is CASSLEPTKSSGNTIYF. The full variable domain, rest sourced from reference TRBV5-1 and TRBJ1-3, is KAGVTQTPRYLIKTRGQQVTLSCSPISGHRSVSWYQQTPGQGLQFLFEYFSETQRNKGNFPGRFSGRQFSNSRSEMNVSTLELGDSALYLCASSLEPTKSSGNTIYFGEGSWLTVV.

The gene calls are TRBV6-5 and TRBJ1-1; weak D call: TRBD1 (6 bases). The germline CDR1 and CDR2 sequences are MNHEY and SVGAGI. This CDR3 is 13 amino acids long. Deletions cut 7 bases from V and 10 bases from J, with 19 bases between. The DNA of the CDR3 is TGTGCCAGCACCCGCCAGGGGCACCAGGGAGCTTTCTTT. Protein: CASTRQGHQGAFF.

The J gene is TRBJ2-7, the V gene TRBV27, with D unresolved. CDR3 length: 12 residues. Germline CDR1 reads MNHEY; CDR2 reads SMNVEV (reference sequence). Trimming took 6 bases from V and 3 from J, leaving 9 bases between them. The CDR3 loop is CASRSMRYEQYF. CDR3 sequence (DNA): TGTGCCAGCAGGAGCATGCGCTACGAGCAGTACTTC.

The chain joins TRBV5-1 to TRBJ1-3; no clear D. The germline V gene has CDR1 SGHRS and CDR2 YFSETQ. Trimming removed 0 bases from V and 2 bases from J, with 9 bases in between. The CDR3 sequence is 15 residues long. CDR3 nucleotide sequence: TGCGCCAGCAGCTTGGACGGCGCGGCTGGAAACACCATATATTTT. Translating gives CASSLDGAAGNTIYF.

Turning to this clone: Different DNA sequences within this sample yield the same CDR3. The chain is built from TRBV27 and TRBJ2-1; tentative D call: TRBD2 (6 bases). CDR3 length: 13 amino acids. The germline V gene encodes CDR1 MNHEY and CDR2 SMNVEV (reference sequence). V was trimmed by 8 bases and J by 3 bases, leaving 11 bases between them. The CDR3, as DNA: TGTGCCAGCTCTCTCGGGAGCTACAATGAGCAGTTCTTC. The encoded protein is CASSLGSYNEQFF.

The chain couples TRBV9 to TRBJ2-7; the D gene is possibly TRBD1 (5 bases). CDR3 length equals 13 residues. Germline V gene lookup returns CDR1 SGDLS and CDR2 YYNGEE. The V end was cut by 1 base, the J end by 7 bases, with 12 bases between. CDR3 residues: CASSVRQGGEQYF. The DNA for the CDR3 is TGTGCCAGCAGCGTACGGCAGGGCGGAGAGCAGTACTTC.

The chain is built from TRBV20-1 and TRBJ1-1; a possible D gene is TRBD1 (5 bases). V dropped 4 bases and J dropped 9 bases, with 12 bases sitting between them. The length of the CDR3 is 11 residues. Germline V CDR1 and CDR2: DFQATT, SNEGSKA (reference sequence). The CDR3 nucleotides are TGCAGTGCTAATGGGGCTCGCCAAGCTTTCTTT. Encoded protein: CSANGARQAFF.

This rearrangement joins TRBV7-9 to TRBJ2-5, with 12 bases aligning to TRBD1. Per germline, CDR1 SEHNR and CDR2 FQNEAQ (reference sequence). Losses at the gene ends were 4 bases for V and 2 bases for J; bases not matched to a gene: 8. This CDR3 is built from 17 residues. The CDR3 reads CASSSGWGQGAQETQYF. CDR3 DNA: TGTGCCAGCAGCTCTGGCTGGGGACAGGGGGCACAAGAGACCCAGTACTTC.

This clone showed up just once. The chain recombines TRBV18 with TRBJ1-6; TRBD1 is a possible D gene (5 bases). V lost 2 bases, J lost 7 bases, and 18 bases lay in between. CDR1 and CDR2 from the germline V gene are KGHSH and LQKENI. This CDR3 region has 17 residues. The CDR3 DNA reads TGTGCCAGCTCACCAAGCAGGGCGCAGCTTGAGAATTCACCCCTCCACTTT. This encodes CASSPSRAQLENSPLHF.

This clone occurred a few times. The chain has TRBV6-6 and TRBJ2-7; perhaps TRBD1 as D (6 bases). This CDR3 has 14 residues. Per germline, CDR1 MNHNY and CDR2 SVGAGI (reference sequence). The ends were cut back, 0 bases at V and 2 bases at J, with 8 bases in the middle. DNA for the CDR3: TGTGCCAGCAGTTACTCCGGGACAACCTACGAGCAGTACTTC. Protein sequence: CASSYSGTTYEQYF.

The rearrangement links TRBV7-9 to TRBJ1-2, with D unclear. Germline CDR1 is SEHNR and CDR2 is FQNEAQ (reference sequence). The germline V and J ends were trimmed by 0 bases and 3 bases, with 8 bases remaining between them. The CDR3 loop spans 14 amino acids. DNA for the CDR3: TGTGCCAGCAGCTTAGCCCGGGTCTACTATGGCTACACCTTC. It is translated as CASSLARVYYGYTF.

The chain employs TRBV5-4 and TRBJ2-5; 11 bases fit TRBD2. There are 18 residues in the CDR3. Losses at the gene ends were 0 bases for V and 1 base for J; bases not matched to a gene: 8. Germline V lookup: CDR1 SGHNT, CDR2 YYREEE (reference sequence). The DNA of the CDR3 is TGTGCCAGCAGCTTGGGTAGCGGGAGGGCCGTAGGCCAAGAGACCCAGTACTTC. Translating it yields CASSLGSGRAVGQETQYF.

The table lists this clone with a few counts. The rearrangement links TRBV28 to TRBJ2-1; 12 nucleotides match TRBD1. The germline gives CDR1 MDHEN, CDR2 SYDVKM. Trimming at V came to 4 bases and at J to 8 bases, leaving 9 bases not matched to a gene. CDR3 size: 16 residues. The CDR3: CASSSPGQGAPDEQFF. The CDR3 region has the DNA TGTGCCAGCAGTTCACCGGGACAGGGGGCGCCGGATGAGCAGTTCTTC.

The chain uses TRBV5-6 and TRBJ1-6; 8 positions match TRBD1. Germline V CDR1 and CDR2: SGHDT, YYEEEE. This CDR3 contains 15 residues. With 3 bases clipped from V and 10 bases from J, the junction kept 9 bases outside the gene matches. CDR3 coding DNA: TGTGCCAGCAGCTGGGACAGGCGGCCGGAATCACCCCTCCACTTT. It encodes CASSWDRRPESPLHF.